These T cell receptor beta chains were read from a single sample in a study of blood T cell repertoires in COVID-19. Measured with immunoSEQ multiplex PCR; TCRdb has only the in-frame clones, and not every one. Of fewer than 90,000 clones listed, 88% are singletons. Sequencing used peripheral blood. Every receptor here comes from a man between 60 and 70 years old with acute or convalescent COVID-19. The conserved cysteine and the conserved F or W are not part of the CDR3 here. A D gene is named only where the DNA matches it firmly.

v_gene,d_gene,CDR3aa
TRBV28,-,ASSLIAPDTQY
TRBV24-1,-,ATSDFAAASTDTQY
TRBV6-5,-,ASSSEYNEQF
TRBV15,-,ATSRAGRENSPLH
TRBV5-1,TRBD1,ASSLVRGQTEAF
TRBV5-4,TRBD2,ASSGASGGATDTQY
TRBV29-1,TRBD2,SVDPLAGDTQY
TRBV11-2,TRBD2,ASSSVAGGSGELF
TRBV27,TRBD1,ASSLRTGSSYEQY
TRBV13,TRBD2,ASSKPGLAGVDEQF
TRBV10-3,TRBD1,ATETGSYGYT
TRBV7-9,TRBD2,ASSPNSGVTDTQY
TRBV6-5,-,ASRTRSNYGYT